This TCR beta chain was sequenced in a study of vaccination and CD4 T cells after COVID-19. Once obtained from cultured CD4+ T cells, the DNA was sequenced using the Oncomine TCR Beta short-read assay. Scientists extracted genomic DNA from CD4+ T cells grown in culture. Using its own MiXCR run on the PCR reads, TCRdb lists one record per CDR3 protein. The sample yields a few thousand distinct CDR3 sequences, under 75% seen once. Findings of the study overall: For SARS-CoV-2-reactive clonotypes, the median went from about 20 to 38, a nonsignificant increase.

Germline assignment: CDR1 MRHNA and CDR2 SNTAGT. This CDR3 has 19 residues. After removal of 2 bases from V and 4 bases from J, the junction contained 14 bases not matched to a gene. A note on this clonotype: Its specificity is unknown.

Stated treatment: roughly 11-day PBMC culture with coronavirus spike peptide pools or control peptides (ViraFEST assay). CD4+ T-cell collection from the unexposed donor predated the COVID-19 pandemic (2011-2018). The receptor was isolated from a human donor in good health. Sequenced: CD4+ T cells from blood, cultured in vitro. This chain uses TRBV6-4 with TRBJ1-5; TRBD1 agrees at 10 bases. This chain's CDR3 is CASSDTGQGESSENQPQHF. CDR3 in DNA: TGTGCCAGCAGTGACACCGGACAGGGGGAGTCGTCGGAGAATCAGCCCCAGCATTTT.